Shown below are 25 T cell receptor beta chains from a single sample sequenced in a study of CXCR3-negative and CXCR3-positive naive CD8 T cells. Broader study findings: Naive cells positive for CXCR3 carried more hydrophobic TRB CDR3s than CXCR3-negative ones.

With UMI labels, 5' RACE was used to prepare the TRB cDNA libraries. TCRdb reprocessed the 5' RACE reads and keeps a single row for each CDR3 protein, giving no DNA. This sample's clone table lists roughly 65,000 distinct CDR3 sequences. Antigens of these TCRs are unknown. The sequenced material came from naive CXCR3+ CD8+ T cells from blood. Subset meaning: CD45RO-CCR7+CD27+CD95- naive CD8+ T cells expressing CXCR3 (TNR3+). The source is a human donor in good health. Some clones in this sample may be carry-over from other donors' samples.

The chain carries TRBV28 and TRBJ2-4; as DNA is missing, the TRBD1 call by TCRdb cannot be tested. The CDR3 length is 13 residues. Germline V gene data show CDR1 as MDHEN and CDR2 as SYDVKM. The CDR3 sequence is CASSFIHGTGDVF.

The chain has TRBV12-3 or TRBV12-4 and TRBJ2-4; with no DNA, the TCRdb D assignment of TRBD2 cannot be verified. The CDR3 has 17 amino acids. The CDR3 loop is CATPYGAGSIHENIQYF.

The chain employs TRBV18 and TRBJ2-5; the D call of TRBD2 rests on TCRdb alone, since no DNA is present to check it. This CDR3 spans 15 amino acids. Germline CDR1 is KGHSH and CDR2 is LQKENI. The chain's CDR3 is CASSPPGLAQETQYF. The complete variable domain, with remaining parts taken from reference TRBV18 and TRBJ2-5, reads NAGVMQNPRHLVRRRGQEARLRCSPMKGHSHVYWYRQLPEEGLKFMVYLQKENIIDESGMPKERFSAEFPKEGPSILRIQQVVRGDSAAYFCASSPPGLAQETQYFGPGTRLLVL.

The V call is TRBV20-1, the J call TRBJ2-5; TCRdb designates TRBD2, a call that cannot be tested without DNA. Germline assignment: CDR1 DFQATT and CDR2 SNEGSKA (reference sequence). The CDR3 sequence is 14 residues long. CDR3 amino acids: CSARVGTSLETQYF.

The chain employs TRBV6-2 or TRBV6-3 and TRBJ1-1. The CDR3 totals 14 residues. Germline V CDR1 and CDR2: MNHEY, SVGEGT. CDR3 protein: CASSYVEPNTEAFF.

CDR3 protein: CASRDTMFEQYF. The chain joins TRBV12-3 or TRBV12-4 to TRBJ2-7. This CDR3 comprises 12 residues.

The chain has TRBV7-8 and TRBJ2-1; TCRdb's D gene call, TRBD1, goes unchecked for lack of DNA. The CDR3 contains 13 residues. Germline V gene lookup returns CDR1 SGHVS and CDR2 FQNEAQ. The CDR3 loop reads CASSMTGGNEQFF.

The rearrangement joins TRBV20-1 to TRBJ2-1; the TRBD2 assignment by TCRdb is unverifiable without DNA. The CDR3 extends over 15 amino acids. Germline V gene data show CDR1 as DFQATT and CDR2 as SNEGSKA (reference sequence). The CDR3 loop is CSARWLGLARNEQFF.

The V and J genes are TRBV19 and TRBJ1-1; TCRdb lists TRBD1, though no DNA is available to test this call. The CDR3 covers 15 residues. Germline CDR1 is LNHDA and CDR2 is SQIVND (reference sequence). CDR3 region: CASRSPGQGNTEAFF.

The rearrangement uses TRBV5-4 and TRBJ2-7; TCRdb calls TRBD1, which cannot be checked without DNA. Germline assignment: CDR1 SGHNT and CDR2 YYREEE (reference sequence). The CDR3 loop spans 15 amino acids. CDR3 amino acids: CASSFYGGPVYEQYF.

This chain uses TRBV7-9 with TRBJ2-7; as DNA is missing, the TRBD1 call by TCRdb cannot be tested. The CDR3 has 14 residues. Germline V CDR1 and CDR2: SEHNR, FQNEAQ (reference sequence). The CDR3 loop reads CASSLGQFPYEQYF.

CDR3 sequence: CSVDSGGPHYEQYF. The rearrangement uses TRBV29-1 and TRBJ2-7; TCRdb names TRBD1, which stays unverified in the absence of DNA. This CDR3 region has 14 residues. Germline CDR1 is SQVTM and CDR2 is ANQGSEA.

The rearrangement uses TRBV29-1 and TRBJ2-7; TCRdb's D gene call, TRBD1, goes unchecked for lack of DNA. Germline CDR1 and CDR2: SQVTM and ANQGSEA. The CDR3 runs to 14 residues. The chain's CDR3 is CSVELRDLSYEQYF.

Here the CDR3 reads CASSELPGRPGANVLTF. This rearrangement joins TRBV6-1 to TRBJ2-6; TCRdb names TRBD1, which stays unverified in the absence of DNA. This CDR3 is 17 amino acids long. CDR1 is MNHNS, CDR2 SASEGT, per germline.

This chain links TRBV7-9 with TRBJ2-1; TCRdb names TRBD1, which stays unverified in the absence of DNA. CDR3 length: 14 amino acids. Germline values: CDR1 SEHNR, CDR2 FQNEAQ (reference sequence). CDR3 loop: CASSPPTGYNEQFF. The full variable domain, in which reference TRBV7-9 and TRBJ2-1 provide the parts outside the CDR3, is DTGVSQNPRHKITKRGQNVTFRCDPISEHNRLYWYRQTLGQGPEFLTYFQNEAQLEKSRLLSDRFSAERPKGSFSTLEIQRTEQGDSAMYLCASSPPTGYNEQFFGPGTRLTVL.

The V call is TRBV29-1, the J call TRBJ1-4. The CDR3 is 14 residues long. From germline, CDR1 is SQVTM and CDR2 ANQGSEA. CDR3 in amino acids: CSVEVGEVGEKLFF.

The chain employs TRBV6-5 and TRBJ2-7; TCRdb designates TRBD1, a call that cannot be tested without DNA. There are 15 residues in the CDR3. Germline V gene sequence: CDR1 MNHEY, CDR2 SVGAGI. The CDR3 reads CASCYFGTGVYGQYF.

V is TRBV4-3 and J is TRBJ2-1; TCRdb reports TRBD1, a call that lacks DNA to check it against. The CDR3 runs to 14 residues. CDR1 LGHNA and CDR2 YSLEER come from the germline V gene. The CDR3 reads CASSQDRGDNEQFF.

The rearrangement uses TRBV6-2 or TRBV6-3 and TRBJ2-1. The CDR3 consists of 11 residues. Germline V gene lookup returns CDR1 MNHEY and CDR2 SVGEGT. CDR3 sequence: CASSFSHEQFF.

This chain joins TRBV24-1 and TRBJ2-2; TCRdb selects TRBD2, and the lack of DNA leaves this call unchecked. Germline V CDR1 and CDR2: KGHDR, SFDVKD. The CDR3 covers 13 residues. CDR3 in amino acids: CASAGGGTGELFF.

CDR3 residues: CATATGAWETQYF. The gene calls are TRBV10-2 and TRBJ2-5; TCRdb's D gene call, TRBD1, goes unchecked for lack of DNA. The germline CDR1 and CDR2 sequences are WSHSY and SAAADI. The CDR3 loop spans 13 amino acids.

The chain recombines TRBV6-5 with TRBJ2-3; the D gene TCRdb calls, TRBD2, cannot be checked with no DNA. This CDR3 is 15 amino acids long. Germline CDR1 MNHEY, CDR2 SVGAGI. CDR3 region: CASSYSRGGEDTQYF.

The chain links TRBV29-1 to TRBJ2-2. The CDR3 has 12 residues. CDR1 SQVTM and CDR2 ANQGSEA come from the germline V gene. The CDR3 spells CSGTQHTGELFF.

The rearrangement links TRBV29-1 to TRBJ2-5; TCRdb selects TRBD1, and the lack of DNA leaves this call unchecked. CDR1 is SQVTM, CDR2 ANQGSEA, per germline. The CDR3 is 13 amino acids. CDR3 in amino acids: CSAPIGGKETQYF. Combining the CDR3 with reference TRBV29-1 and TRBJ2-5 gives the whole variable domain SAVISQKPSRDICQRGTSLTIQCQVDSQVTMMFWYRQQPGQSLTLIATANQGSEATYESGFVIDKFPISRPNLTFSTLTVSNMSPEDSSIYLCSAPIGGKETQYFGPGTRLLVL.

The chain carries TRBV7-2 and TRBJ1-3. This CDR3 has 13 amino acids. In germline, CDR1 is SGHTA, CDR2 FQGNSA. The CDR3 reads CASSSIPGNTIYF.